This is a list of T cell receptor beta chains from one sample in a study of CD8+CD57+ T cells in acquired aplastic anemia. TCRdb re-analysed the reads in MiXCR, keeping a single row per CDR3 protein. The table records 160,000 or so distinct CDR3 sequences, 71% of them present only once. The specimen sequenced was sorted CD4+, CD8+, or CD8+CD57+ T cells (not recorded which) from PBMCs. Receptors originate from a human donor with aplastic anemia. The CDR3 runs from the conserved cysteine through the conserved F or W. D genes are given only for firm matches. Size values are once, few and many counts, or a class for expanded clones, and some rows have none.

>TRBV5-1|NA|TRBJ2-7|NA
TGCGCCAGCAGCACGATCTCAGACGGACTCTACGAGCAGTACTTC
CASSTISDGLYEQYF
>TRBV7-2|NA|TRBJ2-1|NA
TGTGCTATGTCCCGGGAATCCTACAATGAGCAGTTCTTC
CAMSRESYNEQFF
>TRBV15|NA|TRBJ2-2|TRBD2
TGTGCCACCAGCATAGGGACTAGCGGGAGCGGGAGTGGCGGGGAGCTGTTTTTT
CATSIGTSGSGSGGELFF
>TRBV6-5|NA|TRBJ2-5|TRBD2
TGTGCCAGCAGTTGGACTAGCGGCCAAGAGACCCAGTACTTC
CASSWTSGQETQYF
>TRBV4-1|many|TRBJ2-7|NA
TGCGCCAGCACCCTACGCCGGGGCGGGTCTTACGAGCAGTACTTC
CASTLRRGGSYEQYF
>TRBV5-1|NA|TRBJ2-7|NA
TGCGCCAGCAGCTTGGACGCGGGACAGACCTACGAGCAGTACTTC
CASSLDAGQTYEQYF
>TRBV2|NA|TRBJ2-5|NA
TGTGCCAGCAGTGAACAGGGGCAGGGGGAGACCCAGTACTTC
CASSEQGQGETQYF
>TRBV7-3|NA|TRBJ2-5|TRBD2
TGTGCCAGCAGCCGGGCGACTAGCGGACAAGAGACCCAGTACTTC
CASSRATSGQETQYF
>TRBV6-5|many|TRBJ2-7|TRBD1
TGTGCCAGCAGTTACGGGGGACAGAGCTCCTACGAGCAGTACTTC
CASSYGGQSSYEQYF
>TRBV7-2|NA|TRBJ2-7|TRBD1
TGTGCCAGCAGCACTGGCGGGACAGGGCGCTACGAGCAGTACTTC
CASSTGGTGRYEQYF
>TRBV7-6|NA|TRBJ2-1|TRBD2
TGTGCCAGCTCAGGGTGGCGGGAGGGCCACAATGAGCAGTTCTTC
CASSGWREGHNEQFF
>TRBV12-3/TRBV12-4|NA|TRBJ2-7|TRBD2
TGTGCCAGCAGTTTAGTGGGGGGGTTCGGCGAGCAGTACTTC
CASSLVGGFGEQYF
>TRBV20-1|NA|TRBJ1-2|TRBD1
TGCAGTGCTAGTATGGGACAGGGAAATGCTAACTATGGCTACACCTTC
CSASMGQGNANYGYTF